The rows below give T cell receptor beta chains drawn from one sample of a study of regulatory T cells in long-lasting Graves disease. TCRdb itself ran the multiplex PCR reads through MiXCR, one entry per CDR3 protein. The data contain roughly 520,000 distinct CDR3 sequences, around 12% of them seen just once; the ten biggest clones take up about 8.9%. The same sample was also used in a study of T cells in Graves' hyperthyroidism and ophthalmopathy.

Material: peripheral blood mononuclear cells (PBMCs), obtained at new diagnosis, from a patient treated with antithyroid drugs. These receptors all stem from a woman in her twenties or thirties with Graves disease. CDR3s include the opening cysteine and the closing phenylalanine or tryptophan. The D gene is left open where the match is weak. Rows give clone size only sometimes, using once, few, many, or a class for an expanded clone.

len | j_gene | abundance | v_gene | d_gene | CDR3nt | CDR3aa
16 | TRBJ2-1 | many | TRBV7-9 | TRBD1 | TGTGCCAGCAGCCCCTATCTCGGACAGGAAGACAATGAGCAGTTCTTC | CASSPYLGQEDNEQFF
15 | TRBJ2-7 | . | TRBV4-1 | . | TGCGCCAGCAGCTCCAGCGTAGCTGCGCCCTACGAGCAGTACTTC | CASSSSVAAPYEQYF
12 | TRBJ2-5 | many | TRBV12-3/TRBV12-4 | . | TGTGCCAGCAGTTTCCCGGGGAAGACCCAGTACTTC | CASSFPGKTQYF
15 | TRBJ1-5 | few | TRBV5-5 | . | TGTGCCAGCAGCCGGGAGGGTTATAGCAATCAGCCCCAGCATTTT | CASSREGYSNQPQHF
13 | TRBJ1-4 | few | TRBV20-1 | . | TGCAGTAGTCCGGCAGGGAGGAACGAAAAACTGTTTTTT | CSSPAGRNEKLFF
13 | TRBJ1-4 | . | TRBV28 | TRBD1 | TGTGCCAGCCAGACAGGGTCGGGTGAAAAACTGTTTTTT | CASQTGSGEKLFF
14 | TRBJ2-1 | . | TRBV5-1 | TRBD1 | TGCGCCAGCAGCTCCGGACAGGCCAACAATGAGCAGTTCTTC | CASSSGQANNEQFF
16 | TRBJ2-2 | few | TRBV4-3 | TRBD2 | TGCGCCAGCAGCCGATTAGCGGGAGTAGCTACCGGGGAGCTGTTTTTT | CASSRLAGVATGELFF
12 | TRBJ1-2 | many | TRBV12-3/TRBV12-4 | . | TGTGCCAGCAGTTTTAATGAGGGGTTCGAAACCTTC | CASSFNEGFETF
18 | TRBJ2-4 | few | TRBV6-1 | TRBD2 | TGTGCCAGCAGAATAAACTTAGCGGGAGGGCCACCCAAAAACATTCAGTACTTC | CASRINLAGGPPKNIQYF
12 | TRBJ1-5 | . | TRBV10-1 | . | TGCGCCAGCAGGTTATGCACAGATACGCAGCATTTT | CASRLCTDTQHF
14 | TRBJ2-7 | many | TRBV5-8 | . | TGTGCCAGCGGCGAATGGACAGACACCTACGAGCAGTACTTC | CASGEWTDTYEQYF
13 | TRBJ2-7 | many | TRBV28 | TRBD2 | TGTGTCGTAGGGGCTAGCGGTTTCTACGAGCAGTACTTC | CVVGASGFYEQYF
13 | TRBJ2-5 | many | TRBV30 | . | TGTGCCTGGGGTCATCAGGGGCGGGAGACCCAGTACTTC | CAWGHQGRETQYF
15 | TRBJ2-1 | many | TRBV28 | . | TGTGCCAGCAGATTAGGGGGGCCCATAACGAATGAGCAGTTCTTC | CASRLGGPITNEQFF
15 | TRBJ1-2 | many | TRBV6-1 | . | TGTGCCAGCAGTCGTACCTACGACTTGACCTATGGCTACACCTTC | CASSRTYDLTYGYTF
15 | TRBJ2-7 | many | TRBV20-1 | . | TGCAGTGCTAGAGATGAGGCCAGGGATGGCTACGAGCAGTACTTC | CSARDEARDGYEQYF
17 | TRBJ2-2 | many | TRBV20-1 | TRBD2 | TGCAGTGCTAGAGCGACGACTAGCGGGCTGAACACCGGGGAGCTGTTTTTT | CSARATTSGLNTGELFF
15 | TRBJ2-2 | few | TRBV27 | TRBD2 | TGTGCCAGCAGCCACCTTGGGGGGGGTCCCGGGGAGCTGTTTTTT | CASSHLGGGPGELFF
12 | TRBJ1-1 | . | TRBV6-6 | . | TGTGCCAGCAATACAGGGACCACTGAAGCTTTCTTT | CASNTGTTEAFF
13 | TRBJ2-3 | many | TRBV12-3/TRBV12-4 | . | TGTGCCAGCAGCCCGGGACTGGGAACTACGCAGTATTTT | CASSPGLGTTQYF
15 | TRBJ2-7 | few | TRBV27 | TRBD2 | TGTGCCAGCAGTTTAAGGGCAGGGAGGGCCTACGAGCAGTACTTC | CASSLRAGRAYEQYF
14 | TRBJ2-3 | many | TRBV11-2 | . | TGTGCCACCGGGATGCGGGGTTTCACAGATACGCAGTATTTT | CATGMRGFTDTQYF
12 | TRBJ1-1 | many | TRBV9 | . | TGTGCCAGCAGCCGCGACTCCGGAGCAGCTTTCTTT | CASSRDSGAAFF
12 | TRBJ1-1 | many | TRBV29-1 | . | TGCAGCGTTCATGCAGGGAACACTGAAGCTTTCTTT | CSVHAGNTEAFF
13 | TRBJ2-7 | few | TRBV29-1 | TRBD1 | TGCAGCGTAACACAGGGGTTGACCTACGAGCAGTACTTC | CSVTQGLTYEQYF
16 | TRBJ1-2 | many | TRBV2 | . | TGTGCCAGCAGCGACGATACACTCGTCCCTGGGTATGGCTACACCTTC | CASSDDTLVPGYGYTF
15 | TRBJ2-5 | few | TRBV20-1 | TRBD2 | TGCAGTGCTAGAGTTACGGGAGGGAACCAAGAGACCCAGTACTTC | CSARVTGGNQETQYF